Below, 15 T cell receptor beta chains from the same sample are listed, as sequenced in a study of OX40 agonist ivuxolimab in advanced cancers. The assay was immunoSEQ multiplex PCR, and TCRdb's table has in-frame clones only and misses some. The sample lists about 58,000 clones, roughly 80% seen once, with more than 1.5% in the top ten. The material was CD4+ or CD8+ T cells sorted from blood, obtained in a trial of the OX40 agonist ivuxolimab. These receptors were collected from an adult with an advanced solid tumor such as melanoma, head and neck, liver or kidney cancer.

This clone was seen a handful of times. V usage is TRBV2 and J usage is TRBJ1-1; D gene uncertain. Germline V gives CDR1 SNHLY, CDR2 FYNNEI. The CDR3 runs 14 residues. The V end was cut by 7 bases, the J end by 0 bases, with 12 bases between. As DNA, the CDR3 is TGTGCCAGCAAATTCGGTCAGTTGAACACTGAAGCTTTCTTT. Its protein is CASKFGQLNTEAFF.

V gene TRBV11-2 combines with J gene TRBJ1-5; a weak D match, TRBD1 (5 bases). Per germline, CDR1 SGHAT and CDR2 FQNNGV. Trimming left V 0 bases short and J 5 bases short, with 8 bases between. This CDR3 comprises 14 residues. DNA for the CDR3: TGTGCCAGCAGCTTAGATGGGGCAGATCAGCCCCAGCATTTT. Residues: CASSLDGADQPQHF. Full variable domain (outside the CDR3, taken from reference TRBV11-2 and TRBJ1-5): EAGVAQSPRYKIIEKRQSVAFWCNPISGHATLYWYQQILGQGPKLLIQFQNNGVVDDSQLPKDRFSAERLKGVDSTLKIQPAKLEDSAVYLCASSLDGADQPQHFGDGTRLSIL.

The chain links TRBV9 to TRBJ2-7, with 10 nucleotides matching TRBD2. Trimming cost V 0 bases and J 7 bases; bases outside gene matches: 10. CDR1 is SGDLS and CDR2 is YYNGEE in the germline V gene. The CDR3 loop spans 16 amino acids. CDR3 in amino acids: CASSVGGLAGVGEQYF. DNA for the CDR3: TGTGCCAGCAGCGTAGGAGGGCTAGCGGGAGTCGGAGAGCAGTACTTC.

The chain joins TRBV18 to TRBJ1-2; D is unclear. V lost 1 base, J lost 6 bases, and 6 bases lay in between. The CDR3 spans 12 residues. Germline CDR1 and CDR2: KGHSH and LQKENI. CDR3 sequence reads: CASSPQGDGYTF. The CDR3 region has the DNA TGTGCCAGCTCACCACAGGGCGATGGCTACACCTTC.

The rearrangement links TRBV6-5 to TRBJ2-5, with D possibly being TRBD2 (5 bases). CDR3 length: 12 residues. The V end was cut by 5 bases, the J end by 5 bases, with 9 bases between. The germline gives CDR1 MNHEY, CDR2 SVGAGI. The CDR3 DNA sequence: TGTGCCAGCAGTCCCTCGGGGGAGACCCAGTACTTC. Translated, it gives CASSPSGETQYF.

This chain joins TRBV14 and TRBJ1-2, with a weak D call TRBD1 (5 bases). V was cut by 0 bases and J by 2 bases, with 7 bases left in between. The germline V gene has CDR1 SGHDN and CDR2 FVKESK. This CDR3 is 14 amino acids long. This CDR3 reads CASSQDRQNYGYTF. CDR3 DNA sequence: TGTGCCAGCAGCCAAGATAGACAGAACTATGGCTACACCTTC.

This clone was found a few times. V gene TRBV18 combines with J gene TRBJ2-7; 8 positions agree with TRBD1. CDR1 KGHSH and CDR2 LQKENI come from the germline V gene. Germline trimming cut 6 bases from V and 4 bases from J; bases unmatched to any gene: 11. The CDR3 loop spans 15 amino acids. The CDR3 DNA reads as TGTGCCAGCTCGCGGGCCGGGACAGGAGAATACGAGCAGTACTTC. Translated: CASSRAGTGEYEQYF.

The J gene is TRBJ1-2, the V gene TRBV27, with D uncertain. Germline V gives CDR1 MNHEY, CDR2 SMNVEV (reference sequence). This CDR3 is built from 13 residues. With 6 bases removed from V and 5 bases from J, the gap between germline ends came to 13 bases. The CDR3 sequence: CASRDLLGYGYTF. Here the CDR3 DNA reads TGTGCCAGCAGGGACCTCCTAGGGTATGGCTACACCTTC.

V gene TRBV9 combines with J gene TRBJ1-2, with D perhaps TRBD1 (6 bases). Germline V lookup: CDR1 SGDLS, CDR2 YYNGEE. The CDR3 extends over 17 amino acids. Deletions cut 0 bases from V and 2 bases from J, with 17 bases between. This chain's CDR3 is CASSVAATQGGNYGYTF. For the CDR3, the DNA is TGTGCCAGCAGCGTAGCCGCTACCCAAGGGGGAAACTATGGCTACACCTTC.

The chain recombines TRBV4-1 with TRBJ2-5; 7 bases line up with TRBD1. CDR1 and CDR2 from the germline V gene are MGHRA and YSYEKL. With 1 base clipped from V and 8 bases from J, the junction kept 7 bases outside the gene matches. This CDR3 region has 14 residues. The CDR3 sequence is CASSQADRAGTQYF. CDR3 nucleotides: TGCGCCAGCAGCCAAGCAGACAGGGCCGGAACCCAGTACTTC.

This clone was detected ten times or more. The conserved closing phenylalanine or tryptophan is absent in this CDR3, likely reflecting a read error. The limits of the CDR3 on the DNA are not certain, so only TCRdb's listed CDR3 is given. This CDR3 reads CASSARAKHP. The chain recombines TRBV21-1 with TRBJ2-7. TRBV21-1 is marked as a pseudogene. The CDR3 contains 10 residues when both ends are counted.

CDR3: CASSGTGVNEKLFF. CDR3 DNA: TGTGCCAGCAGCGGGACAGGGGTGAATGAAAAACTGTTTTTT. This sequence joins TRBV7-2 and TRBJ1-4; 10 bases are a match to TRBD1. Germline CDR1 is SGHTA and CDR2 is FQGNSA. This CDR3 spans 14 amino acids. Trimming cost V 5 bases and J 5 bases; bases outside gene matches: 2.

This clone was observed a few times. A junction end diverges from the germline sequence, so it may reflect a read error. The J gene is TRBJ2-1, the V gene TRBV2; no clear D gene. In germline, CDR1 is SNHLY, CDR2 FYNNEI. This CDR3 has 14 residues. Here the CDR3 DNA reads TGTGCCAGCAGTGAAGGTGGATCCTTCAATGAGCAGTTCTTC. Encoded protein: CASSEGGSFNEQFF.

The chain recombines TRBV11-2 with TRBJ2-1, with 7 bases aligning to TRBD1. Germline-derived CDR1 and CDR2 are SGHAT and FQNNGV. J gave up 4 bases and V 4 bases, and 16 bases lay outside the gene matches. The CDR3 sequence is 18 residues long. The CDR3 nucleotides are TGTGCCAGCAGCTCCCCTCGCATACCCGGGACAGCATACAATGAGCAGTTCTTC. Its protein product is CASSSPRIPGTAYNEQFF. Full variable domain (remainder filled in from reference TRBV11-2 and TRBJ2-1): EAGVAQSPRYKIIEKRQSVAFWCNPISGHATLYWYQQILGQGPKLLIQFQNNGVVDDSQLPKDRFSAERLKGVDSTLKIQPAKLEDSAVYLCASSSPRIPGTAYNEQFFGPGTRLTVL.

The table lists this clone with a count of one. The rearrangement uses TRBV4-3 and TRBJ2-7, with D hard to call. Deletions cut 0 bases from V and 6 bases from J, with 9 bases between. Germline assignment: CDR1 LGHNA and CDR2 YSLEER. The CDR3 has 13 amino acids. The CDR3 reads CASSQDQVGEQYF. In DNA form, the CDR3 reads TGCGCCAGCAGCCAAGACCAGGTCGGCGAGCAGTACTTC.